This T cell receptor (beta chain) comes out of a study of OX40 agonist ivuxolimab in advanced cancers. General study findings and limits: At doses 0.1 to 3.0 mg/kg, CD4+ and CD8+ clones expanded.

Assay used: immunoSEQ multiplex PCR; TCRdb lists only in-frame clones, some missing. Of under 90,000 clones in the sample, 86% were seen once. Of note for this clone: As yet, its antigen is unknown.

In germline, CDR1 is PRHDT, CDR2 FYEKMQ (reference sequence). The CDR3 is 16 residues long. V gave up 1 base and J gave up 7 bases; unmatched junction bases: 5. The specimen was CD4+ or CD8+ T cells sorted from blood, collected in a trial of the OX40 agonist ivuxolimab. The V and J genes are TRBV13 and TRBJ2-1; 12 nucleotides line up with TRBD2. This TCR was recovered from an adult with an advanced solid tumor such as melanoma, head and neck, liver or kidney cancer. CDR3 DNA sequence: TGTGCCAGCAGCTTAGAGACTAGCGGGAGTTGGAATGAGCAGTTCTTC. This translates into CASSLETSGSWNEQFF. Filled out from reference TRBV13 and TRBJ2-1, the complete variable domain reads AAGVIQSPRHLIKEKRETATLKCYPIPRHDTVYWYQQGPGQDPQFLISFYEKMQSDKGSIPDRFSAQQFSDYHSELNMSSLELGDSALYFCASSLETSGSWNEQFFGPGTRLTVL.